The rows below give T cell receptor beta chains drawn from one sample of a study of PD-1 blockade in classical Hodgkin lymphoma. Generated by immunoSEQ multiplex PCR, the TCRdb table keeps only in-frame clones and is missing some. The sample consists of around 12,000 clones, 88% of them appearing once. The material sequenced was CD4+ T cells from blood, taken before the fourth cycle of nivolumab. These receptors were taken from a human donor with classical Hodgkin lymphoma. The CDR3 runs from the conserved cysteine through the conserved F or W. D genes are given only for firm matches. Clone size appears in some rows only: once, few, many, or a class for an expanded clone.

abundance,d_gene,j_gene,v_gene,CDR3nt,CDR3aa
NA,TRBD2,TRBJ2-1,TRBV11-2,TGTGCCAGCAGTAACCAGCAGGCGGGAGGCCATGAGCAGTTCTTC,CASSNQQAGGHEQFF
NA,NA,TRBJ2-3,TRBV4-2,TGTGCCAGCAGCCAAGAGAGGTCTCCCGGGACAACCTTAGATACGCAGTATTTT,CASSQERSPGTTLDTQYF
NA,NA,TRBJ2-7,TRBV4-1,TGCGCCAGCAGCCAAGGTGTTGTGGCAGGGCGTTCCTACGAGCAGTACTTC,CASSQGVVAGRSYEQYF
NA,NA,TRBJ1-4,TRBV19,TGTGCCAGTAGTATTCTACTCCCCGTTTCAACCGCGGGGAAACTGTTTTTT,CASSILLPVSTAGKLFF
NA,NA,TRBJ2-5,TRBV19,TGTGCCAGTAGACCCCTGGGGGGTCAAGAGACCCAGTACTTC,CASRPLGGQETQYF
once,TRBD2,TRBJ2-2,TRBV11-2,TGTGCCAGCAGCTTCGCGGGGGGTACCGGGGAGCTGTTTTTT,CASSFAGGTGELFF
NA,TRBD2,TRBJ2-7,TRBV19,TGTGCCAGTAGTAGGACTAGCGGGAGGAACTACGAGCAGTACTTC,CASSRTSGRNYEQYF
few,NA,TRBJ1-2,TRBV7-9,TGTGCCAGCAGCTTAGGGCGGGGGTCGGCTGGCTACACCTTC,CASSLGRGSAGYTF
NA,NA,TRBJ2-1,TRBV5-1,TGCGCCAGCAGCTTGGCCGCAGGGGCCGGCTCCTACAATGAGCAGTTCTTC,CASSLAAGAGSYNEQFF
NA,TRBD2,TRBJ2-5,TRBV4-2,TGTGCCAGCTCCAGGACTAGCGGGAATGCTGAGACCCAGTACTTC,CASSRTSGNAETQYF
few,NA,TRBJ2-2,TRBV5-1,TGCGCCAGCAGCTCTACGAACACCGGGGAGCTGTTTTTT,CASSSTNTGELFF
NA,NA,TRBJ2-7,TRBV28,TGTGCCAGCACCGGATATGACGTGGGTTCCTACGAGCAGTACTTC,CASTGYDVGSYEQYF
NA,TRBD2,TRBJ2-5,TRBV19,TGTGCCAGTAGTGCGTCTAGCGGGTGGGGAGAGACCCAGTACTTC,CASSASSGWGETQYF
NA,TRBD1,TRBJ2-5,TRBV18,TGTGCCAGCTCACCGGGACAGGGGCAAGAGACCCAGTACTTC,CASSPGQGQETQYF
NA,NA,TRBJ2-4,TRBV29-1,TGCAGCGTTGGGACCAAAAACATTCAGTACTTC,CSVGTKNIQYF
NA,TRBD2,TRBJ2-3,TRBV19,TGTGCCAGTAGTATCGGTGTCATTCCGGGAGGAGATACGCAGTATTTT,CASSIGVIPGGDTQYF
once,NA,TRBJ2-7,TRBV18,TGTGCCAGCTCACCCCGACAGGGAGGGGAGTACTTC,CASSPRQGGEYF
NA,NA,TRBJ2-2,TRBV18,TGTGCCAGCTCTCGAGACACGGGGGCCACCGGGGAGCTGTTTTTT,CASSRDTGATGELFF
NA,NA,TRBJ2-7,TRBV4-2,TGTGCCAGCAGCCGAGACTTGACGGTGTCCTACGAGCAGTACTTC,CASSRDLTVSYEQYF
NA,NA,TRBJ1-2,TRBV28,TGTGCCAGCAGTTGGGAAAACTATGGCTACACCTTC,CASSWENYGYTF
NA,NA,TRBJ1-4,TRBV5-1,TGCGCCAGCAGCTTTGGAGCCGGCGGTGAAAAACTGTTTTTT,CASSFGAGGEKLFF
NA,NA,TRBJ2-3,TRBV10-3,TGTGCCATCAGAGAGGGAGGTCTAGATACGCAGTATTTT,CAIREGGLDTQYF
NA,NA,TRBJ1-2,TRBV29-1,TGCAGCGTTGAGGCGCAGGGTGTGGGGGGCTACACCTTC,CSVEAQGVGGYTF
NA,NA,TRBJ1-5,TRBV19,TGTGCCAGTAGTATAGGACGGGGTCCCAATCAGCCCCAGCATTTT,CASSIGRGPNQPQHF
NA,TRBD1,TRBJ1-6,TRBV7-6,TGTGCCAGCAGCATACAGGGGTCACCCCTCCACTTT,CASSIQGSPLHF
NA,NA,TRBJ2-5,TRBV5-4,TGTGCCAGCAGCTTCGTGGGCGGTCGGTTGGAGACCCAGTACTTC,CASSFVGGRLETQYF
NA,NA,TRBJ2-5,TRBV4-1,TGCGCCAGCAGCCAAGGGCAACAAGAGACCCAGTACTTC,CASSQGQQETQYF
NA,NA,TRBJ2-5,TRBV5-8,TGTGCCAGCAGAGACAGGACTAAAGAGACCCAGTACTTC,CASRDRTKETQYF
NA,NA,TRBJ2-7,TRBV29-1,TGCAGCGTTGGAAACATGGGCGCTACCTACGAGCAGTACTTC,CSVGNMGATYEQYF
NA,NA,TRBJ1-1,TRBV11-2,TGTGCCAGCAGCTTTTATGGCACTGAAGCTTTCTTT,CASSFYGTEAFF
NA,NA,TRBJ1-5,TRBV6-6,TGTGCCAGCAGCATAGTGGGGCAGCCCCAGCATTTT,CASSIVGQPQHF
NA,TRBD2,TRBJ2-3,TRBV20-1,TGCAGTGCTAGCAGCGGGAGTATAAAAAGTTTT,CSASSGSIKSF
NA,NA,TRBJ2-1,TRBV2,TGTGCCAGCAGTGACAGGGGACTCGAGCAGTTCTTC,CASSDRGLEQFF
NA,NA,TRBJ2-2,TRBV29-1,TGCAGCGTTGAGAACGAAAGACGGACGAACACCGGGGAGCTGTTTTTT,CSVENERRTNTGELFF
NA,NA,TRBJ1-1,TRBV2,TGTGCCAGCAGCGGAGGAGGGGGGAACACTGAAGCTTTCTTT,CASSGGGGNTEAFF
NA,NA,TRBJ2-1,TRBV5-1,TGCGCCAGCAGCTTAATCCCCGGGGTAAATGAGCAGTTCTTC,CASSLIPGVNEQFF
NA,NA,TRBJ2-5,TRBV7-2,TGTGCCAGCAGCCAAGGTAACGAAGAGACCCAGTACTTC,CASSQGNEETQYF
NA,NA,TRBJ2-2,TRBV6-4,TGTGCCAGCAGGGGAACAGGGTATAGCACCGGGGAGCTGTTTTTT,CASRGTGYSTGELFF
NA,NA,TRBJ1-5,TRBV5-8,TGTGCCAGCGGGTGGAATCAGCCTCAGCATTTT,CASGWNQPQHF
NA,NA,TRBJ1-1,TRBV28,TGTGCCAGCAGTTTACCCGGACGGTTGAACACTGAAGCTTTCTTT,CASSLPGRLNTEAFF
NA,TRBD1,TRBJ1-5,TRBV28,TGTGCCAGCAGCACTCCGGGACAGTTTATAAATTTGCCCCAGCATTTT,CASSTPGQFINLPQHF
NA,NA,TRBJ2-7,TRBV28,TGTGCCAGCAGTTTGGAGGGACCCCTCCAGGGGGACGAGCAGTACTTC,CASSLEGPLQGDEQYF
NA,TRBD2,TRBJ2-5,TRBV5-1,TGCGCCAGCAGCACCGGACTAGCGGGATTGTCACGGGAGACCCAGTACTTC,CASSTGLAGLSRETQYF
NA,NA,TRBJ2-2,TRBV9,TGTGCCAGCAGCGGGGACGTGGAACCCGGGGAGCTGTTTTTT,CASSGDVEPGELFF
NA,TRBD1,TRBJ2-3,TRBV7-2,TGTGCCAGCAGCAGACAGGGGGGGATCACAGATACGCAGTATTTT,CASSRQGGITDTQYF
NA,NA,TRBJ2-3,TRBV28,TGTGCCAGCAGTTTAAGGGTCCTAGGGGATACGCAGTATTTT,CASSLRVLGDTQYF
NA,NA,TRBJ1-3,TRBV29-1,TGCAGCGTTGCGGCAGCCGGAAACACCATATATTTT,CSVAAAGNTIYF
few,TRBD1,TRBJ1-5,TRBV7-9,TGTGCCAGCAGCCCGACAGGGGGCCCGAATCAGCCCCAGCATTTT,CASSPTGGPNQPQHF
NA,NA,TRBJ1-1,TRBV7-2,TGTGCCAGCAGCTCCTTCGCCCGGGACGGGAACACTGAAGCTTTCTTT,CASSSFARDGNTEAFF
NA,NA,TRBJ1-1,TRBV9,TGTGCCAGCAGCGCGAACCCCCAGGGATGGACTGAAGCTTTCTTT,CASSANPQGWTEAFF
NA,TRBD2,TRBJ2-5,TRBV2,TGTGCCACCCACGGACTAGCGGGAGAGACCCAGTACTTC,CATHGLAGETQYF
few,NA,TRBJ1-2,TRBV4-3,TGCGCCAGCAGCCAAGCCAGGCATTTGTATGGCTACACCTTC,CASSQARHLYGYTF
NA,TRBD2,TRBJ2-5,TRBV7-2,TGTGCCAGCAGCAAAGTAGCTAGCGGGGGGCGTAATCGCCAAGAGACCCAGTACTTC,CASSKVASGGRNRQETQYF